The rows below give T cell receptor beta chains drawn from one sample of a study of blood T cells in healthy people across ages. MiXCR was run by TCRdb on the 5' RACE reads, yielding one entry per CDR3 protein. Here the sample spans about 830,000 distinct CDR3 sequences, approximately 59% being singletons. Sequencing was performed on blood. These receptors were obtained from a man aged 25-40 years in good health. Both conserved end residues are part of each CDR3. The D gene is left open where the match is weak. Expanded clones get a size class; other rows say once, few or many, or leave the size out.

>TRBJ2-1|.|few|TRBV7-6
CASSLRGQGIPYNEQFF
TGTGCCAGCAGCTTACGGGGTCAGGGAATCCCCTACAATGAGCAGTTCTTC
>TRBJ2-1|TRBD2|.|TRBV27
CASRTLRGEDNEQFF
TGTGCCAGCAGGACCCTCCGGGGGGAAGACAATGAGCAGTTCTTC
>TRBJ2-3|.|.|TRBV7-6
CACSPGSPRNTQYF
TGTGCCTGCAGCCCCGGCTCCCCTCGGAATACGCAGTATTTT
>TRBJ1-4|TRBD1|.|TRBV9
CASRLTGVDNEKLFF
TGTGCCAGCAGGCTTACAGGGGTTGATAATGAAAAACTGTTTTTT
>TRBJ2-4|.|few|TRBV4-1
CASSQENRVVPVDIQYF
TGCGCCAGCAGCCAAGAGAACAGGGTGGTGCCTGTGGACATTCAGTACTTC
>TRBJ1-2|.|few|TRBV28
CASSSHYGYTF
TGTGCCAGCAGTTCTCATTATGGCTACACCTTC
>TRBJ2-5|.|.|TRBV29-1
CSTQGVAEIQYF
TGCAGCACCCAAGGGGTTGCAGAGATCCAGTACTTC
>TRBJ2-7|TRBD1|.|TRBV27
CASSLRQGRSYEQYF
TGTGCCAGCAGTTTACGACAGGGACGCTCCTACGAGCAGTACTTC
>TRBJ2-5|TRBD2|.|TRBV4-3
CASSQDYTGGGYQETQYF
TGCGCCAGCAGCCAAGATTATACGGGCGGGGGGTACCAAGAGACCCAGTACTTC
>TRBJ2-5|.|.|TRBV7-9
CASSLSGGRQETQYF
TGTGCCAGCAGCTTATCTGGGGGACGGCAAGAGACCCAGTACTTC
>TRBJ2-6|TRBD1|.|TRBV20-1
CSASTGQGTTGANVLTF
TGCAGTGCAAGTACGGGACAGGGGACTACTGGGGCCAACGTCCTGACTTTC
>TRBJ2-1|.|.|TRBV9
CASSVVGSTYNEQFF
TGTGCCAGCAGCGTAGTCGGTTCCACTTACAATGAGCAGTTCTTC
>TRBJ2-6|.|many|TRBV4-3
CASSQGGGSGANVLTF
TGCGCCAGCAGCCAAGGAGGAGGCTCTGGGGCCAACGTCCTGACTTTC
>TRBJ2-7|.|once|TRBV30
CAWSVTDFSYEQYF
TGTGCCTGGAGTGTAACAGATTTCTCCTACGAGCAGTACTTC
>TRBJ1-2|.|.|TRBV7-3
CASTQDGANYGYTF
TGTGCCAGCACCCAGGACGGAGCTAACTATGGCTACACCTTC
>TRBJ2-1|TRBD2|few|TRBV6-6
CASSLTSGGPYNEQFF
TGTGCCAGCAGTCTCACTAGCGGGGGGCCTTACAATGAGCAGTTCTTC
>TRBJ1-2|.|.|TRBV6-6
CASSRDGPLRGYTF
TGTGCCAGCAGTCGGGACGGCCCCCTAAGGGGCTACACCTTC
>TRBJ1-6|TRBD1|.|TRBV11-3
CASSLTGGAENSPLHF
TGTGCCAGCAGCTTGACAGGGGGCGCTGAAAATTCACCCCTCCACTTT
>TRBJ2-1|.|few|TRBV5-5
CASSPHSRGYNEQFF
TGTGCCAGCAGTCCTCATAGTAGAGGCTACAATGAGCAGTTCTTC
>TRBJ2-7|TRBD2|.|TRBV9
CASSLFAGGSYEQYF
TGTGCCAGCAGCCTCTTCGCGGGGGGGTCCTACGAGCAGTACTTC
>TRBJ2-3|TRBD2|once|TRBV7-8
CASSDSGGSPDTQYF
TGTGCCAGCAGCGATAGCGGGGGGAGCCCAGATACGCAGTATTTT
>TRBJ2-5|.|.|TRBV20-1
CSAPGRPGTQYF
TGCAGCGCTCCGGGACGACCGGGGACCCAGTACTTC
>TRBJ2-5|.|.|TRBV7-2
CASDSGYAETQYF
TGTGCCAGCGATTCGGGGTATGCGGAGACCCAGTACTTC
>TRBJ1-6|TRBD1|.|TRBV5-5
CASSSDRGVVNSPLHF
TGTGCCAGCAGCTCCGACAGGGGAGTAGTTAATTCACCCCTCCACTTT
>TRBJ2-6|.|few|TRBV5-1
CASSIKGRQTSGANVLTF
TGCGCCAGCAGCATTAAGGGTAGGCAGACCTCTGGGGCCAACGTCCTGACTTTC
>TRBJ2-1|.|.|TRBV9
CASSVTIKDNEQFF
TGTGCCAGCAGCGTAACCATAAAGGACAATGAGCAGTTCTTC
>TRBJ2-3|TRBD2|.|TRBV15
CATSRDRGVSADTQYF
TGTGCCACCAGCAGAGATCGGGGGGTTAGCGCAGATACGCAGTATTTT
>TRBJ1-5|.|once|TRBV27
CASSYRYQPQHF
TGTGCCAGCAGTTACAGATATCAGCCCCAGCATTTT
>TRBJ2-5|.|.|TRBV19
CARGSAGYQETQYF
TGTGCCAGGGGGTCCGCCGGCTATCAAGAGACCCAGTACTTC
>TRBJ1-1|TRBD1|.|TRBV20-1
CSASDQGVEAFF
TGCAGTGCTAGTGACCAGGGGGTTGAAGCTTTCTTT
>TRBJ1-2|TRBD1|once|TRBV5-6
CASSLFSGTGVDYGYTF
TGTGCCAGCAGCTTATTCTCCGGGACAGGGGTTGACTATGGCTACACCTTC
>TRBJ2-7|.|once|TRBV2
CASSEGRLSYEQYF
TGTGCCAGCAGTGAAGGTCGGCTGTCCTACGAGCAGTACTTC
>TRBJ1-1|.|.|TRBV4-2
CASSQENKVNTEAFF
TGTGCCAGCAGCCAAGAAAACAAAGTGAACACTGAAGCTTTCTTT
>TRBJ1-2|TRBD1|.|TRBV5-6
CASSLDRAIIGGYTF
TGTGCCAGCAGCCTAGACAGGGCGATAATTGGGGGCTACACCTTC
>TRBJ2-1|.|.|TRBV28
CASRPLTRAYNEQFF
TGTGCCAGCAGACCGTTGACTAGAGCTTACAATGAGCAGTTCTTC
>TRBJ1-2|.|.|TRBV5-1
CASSLTEYGYTF
TGCGCCAGCAGCTTGACAGAATATGGCTACACCTTC
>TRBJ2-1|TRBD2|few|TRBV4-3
CASSPYGLAGGSYNEQFF
TGCGCCAGCAGCCCATACGGACTAGCGGGGGGGTCTTACAATGAGCAGTTCTTC
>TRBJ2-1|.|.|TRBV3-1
CASSQAGGPSQFCNNEQFF
TGTGCCAGCAGCCAAGCGGGGGGCCCATCCCAATTCTGCAACAATGAGCAGTTCTTC